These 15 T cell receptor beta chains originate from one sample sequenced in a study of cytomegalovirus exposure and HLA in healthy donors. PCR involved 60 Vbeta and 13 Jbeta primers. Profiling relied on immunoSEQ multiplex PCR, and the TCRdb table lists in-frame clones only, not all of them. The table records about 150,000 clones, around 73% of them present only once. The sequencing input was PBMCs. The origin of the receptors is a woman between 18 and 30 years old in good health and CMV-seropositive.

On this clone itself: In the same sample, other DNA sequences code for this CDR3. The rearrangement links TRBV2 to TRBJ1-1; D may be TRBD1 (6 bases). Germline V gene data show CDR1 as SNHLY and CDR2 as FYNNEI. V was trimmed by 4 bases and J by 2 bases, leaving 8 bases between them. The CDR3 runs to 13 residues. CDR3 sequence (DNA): TGTGCCAGCAGTGGACAGGCCAACACTGAAGCTTTCTTT. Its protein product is CASSGQANTEAFF.

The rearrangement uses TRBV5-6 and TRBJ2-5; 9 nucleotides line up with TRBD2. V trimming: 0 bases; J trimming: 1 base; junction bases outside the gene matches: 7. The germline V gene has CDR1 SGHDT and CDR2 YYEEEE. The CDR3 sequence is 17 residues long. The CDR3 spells CASSLAAGGILQETQYF. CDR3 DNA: TGTGCCAGCAGCTTGGCTGCGGGGGGGATCCTCCAAGAGACCCAGTACTTC.

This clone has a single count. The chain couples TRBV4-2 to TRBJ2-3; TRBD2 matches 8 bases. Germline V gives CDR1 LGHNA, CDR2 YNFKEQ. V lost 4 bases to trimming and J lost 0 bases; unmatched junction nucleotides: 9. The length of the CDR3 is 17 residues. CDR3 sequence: CASSPLRGDFSTDTQYF. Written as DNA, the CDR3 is TGTGCCAGCAGCCCCCTGCGGGGGGATTTTAGCACAGATACGCAGTATTTT.

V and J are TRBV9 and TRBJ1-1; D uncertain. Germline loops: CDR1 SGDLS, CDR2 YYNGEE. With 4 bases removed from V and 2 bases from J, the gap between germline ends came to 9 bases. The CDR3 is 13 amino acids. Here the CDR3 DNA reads TGTGCCAGCAGCCCGAGGGTTAACACTGAAGCTTTCTTT. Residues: CASSPRVNTEAFF.

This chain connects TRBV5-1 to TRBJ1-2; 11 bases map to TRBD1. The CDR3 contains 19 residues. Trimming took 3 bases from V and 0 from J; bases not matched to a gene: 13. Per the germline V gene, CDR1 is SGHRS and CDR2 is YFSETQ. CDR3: CASSSLPGQGVLANYGYTF. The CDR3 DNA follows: TGCGCCAGCAGCTCACTCCCGGGACAGGGGGTCCTTGCTAACTATGGCTACACCTTC.

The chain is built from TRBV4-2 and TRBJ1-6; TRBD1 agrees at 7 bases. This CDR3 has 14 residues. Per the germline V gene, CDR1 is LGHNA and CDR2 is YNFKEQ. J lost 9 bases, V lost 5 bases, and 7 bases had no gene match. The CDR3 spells CASSLYQGGSPLHF. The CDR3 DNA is TGTGCCAGCAGCTTGTACCAGGGGGGTTCACCCCTCCACTTT.

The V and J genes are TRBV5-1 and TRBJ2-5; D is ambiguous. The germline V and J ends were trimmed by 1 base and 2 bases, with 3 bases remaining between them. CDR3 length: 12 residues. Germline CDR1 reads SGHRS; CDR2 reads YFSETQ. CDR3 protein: CASSLYQETQYF. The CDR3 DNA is TGCGCCAGCAGCTTGTATCAAGAGACCCAGTACTTC. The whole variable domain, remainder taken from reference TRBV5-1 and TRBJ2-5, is KAGVTQTPRYLIKTRGQQVTLSCSPISGHRSVSWYQQTPGQGLQFLFEYFSETQRNKGNFPGRFSGRQFSNSRSEMNVSTLELGDSALYLCASSLYQETQYFGPGTRLLVL.

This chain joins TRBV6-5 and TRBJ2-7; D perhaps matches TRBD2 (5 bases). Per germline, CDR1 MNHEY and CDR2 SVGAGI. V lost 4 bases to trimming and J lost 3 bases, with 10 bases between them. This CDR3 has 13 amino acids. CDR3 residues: CASSLGRIYEQYF. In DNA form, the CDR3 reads TGTGCCAGCAGTTTAGGGAGAATCTACGAGCAGTACTTC.

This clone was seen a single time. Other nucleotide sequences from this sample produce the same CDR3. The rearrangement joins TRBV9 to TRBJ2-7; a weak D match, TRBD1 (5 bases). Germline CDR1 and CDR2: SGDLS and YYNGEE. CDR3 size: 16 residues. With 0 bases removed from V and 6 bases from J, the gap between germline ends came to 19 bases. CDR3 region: CASSVDPRAGKGEQYF. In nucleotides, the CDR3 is TGTGCCAGCAGCGTAGATCCCCGGGCAGGGAAAGGCGAGCAGTACTTC.

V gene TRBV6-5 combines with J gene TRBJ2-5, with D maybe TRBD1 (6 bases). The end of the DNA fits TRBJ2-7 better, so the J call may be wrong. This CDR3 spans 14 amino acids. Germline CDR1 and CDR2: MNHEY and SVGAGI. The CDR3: CASSYSGAGYEQYF. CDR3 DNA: TGTGCCAGCAGTTACTCGGGGGCAGGCTACGAGCAGTACTTC.

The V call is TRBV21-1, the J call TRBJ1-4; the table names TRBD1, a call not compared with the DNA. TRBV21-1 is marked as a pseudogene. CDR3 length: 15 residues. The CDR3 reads CASSKVGQVDEKLFF. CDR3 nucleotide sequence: TGTGCCAGCAGCAAGGTGGGACAGGTAGACGAAAAACTGTTTTTT.

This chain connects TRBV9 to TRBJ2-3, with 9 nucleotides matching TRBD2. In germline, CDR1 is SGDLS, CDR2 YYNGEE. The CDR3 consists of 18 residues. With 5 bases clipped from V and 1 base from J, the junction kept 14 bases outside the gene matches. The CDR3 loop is CASSRRLAGKWGTDTQYF. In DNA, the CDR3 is TGTGCCAGCAGTCGAAGGCTAGCGGGGAAATGGGGCACAGATACGCAGTATTTT.

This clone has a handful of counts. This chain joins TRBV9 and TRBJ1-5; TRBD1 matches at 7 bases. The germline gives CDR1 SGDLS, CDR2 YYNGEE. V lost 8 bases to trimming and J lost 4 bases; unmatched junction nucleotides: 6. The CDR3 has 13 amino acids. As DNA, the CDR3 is TGTGCCAGGAGGGGACAGCCAAATCAGCCCCAGCATTTT. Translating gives CARRGQPNQPQHF.

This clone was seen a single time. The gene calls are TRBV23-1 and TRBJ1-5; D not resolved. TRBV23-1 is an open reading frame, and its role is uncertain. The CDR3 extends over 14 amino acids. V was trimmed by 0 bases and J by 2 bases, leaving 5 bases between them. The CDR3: CASSQSRCNQPQHF. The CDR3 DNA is TGCGCCAGCAGTCAATCGCGATGCAATCAGCCCCAGCATTTT.

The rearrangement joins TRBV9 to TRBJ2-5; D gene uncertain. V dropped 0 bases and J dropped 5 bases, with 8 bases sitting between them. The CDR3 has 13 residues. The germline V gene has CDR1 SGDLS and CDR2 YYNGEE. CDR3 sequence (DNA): TGTGCCAGCAGCGTAGACCTACGGGAGACCCAGTACTTC. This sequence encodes CASSVDLRETQYF.